Listed below are T cell receptor beta chains from one sample, sequenced in a study of OX40 agonist ivuxolimab in advanced cancers. Here immunoSEQ multiplex PCR was the method, and the copy in TCRdb shows in-frame clones only, minus some. This sample has tens of thousands of clones, with approximately 88% found just once. Sequencing was performed on CD4+ or CD8+ T cells sorted from blood, taken in a trial of the OX40 agonist ivuxolimab. The receptors derive from an adult with an advanced solid tumor such as melanoma, head and neck, liver or kidney cancer. Both conserved end residues are part of each CDR3. A D gene is named only where the DNA matches it firmly. Expanded clones get a size class; other rows say once, few or many, or leave the size out.

D gene,V gene,J gene,clone size,CDR3 DNA,CDR3 protein
TRBD1,TRBV7-6,TRBJ2-2,-,TGTGCCAGCAGCACCGGGACAGGGGTTACCGGGGAGCTGTTTTTT,CASSTGTGVTGELFF
-,TRBV27,TRBJ2-1,-,TGTGCCAGCAGCCCGGGGAGGTCTGAGCAGTTCTTC,CASSPGRSEQFF
TRBD2,TRBV28,TRBJ2-3,-,TGTGCCAGCAGCCACCCTCGGACTAGCGGGGGGGAAAAACGGACAGATACGCAGTATTTT,CASSHPRTSGGEKRTDTQYF
-,TRBV2,TRBJ1-2,few,TGTGCCAGCAGCGAAGTACAGAGGGCGAGAGGGTATGGCTACACCTTC,CASSEVQRARGYGYTF
-,TRBV14,TRBJ1-1,-,TGTGCCAGCAGCCTGGGGGTTAGAACTGAAGCTTTCTTT,CASSLGVRTEAFF
-,TRBV19,TRBJ2-7,-,TGTGCCAGTAGACAAGGGCCGTTCTACGAGCAGTACTTC,CASRQGPFYEQYF
-,TRBV6-5,TRBJ1-1,-,TGTGCCAGCAGTTGGGGAGGTAACACTGAAGCTTTCTTT,CASSWGGNTEAFF
TRBD1,TRBV29-1,TRBJ2-7,-,TGCAGCGTTCTCGGACAGGTCCTCTACGAGCAGTACTTC,CSVLGQVLYEQYF
-,TRBV2,TRBJ2-1,-,TGTGCCAGCAGTGAAGCGGGGGCCTCGGAGCAGTTCTTC,CASSEAGASEQFF
-,TRBV5-6,TRBJ2-7,-,TGTGCCAGCAGCTTTGGGACCTTTCTCGACGAGCAGTACTTC,CASSFGTFLDEQYF
TRBD2,TRBV27,TRBJ2-1,few,TGTGCCAGCAGTTTAGGGACTACCTACAATGAGCAGTTCTTC,CASSLGTTYNEQFF
-,TRBV11-3,TRBJ1-4,-,TGTGCCAGCAGCCCCCCAGGGGATAATGAAAAACTGTTTTTT,CASSPPGDNEKLFF
-,TRBV12-1,TRBJ2-3,-,TGTGCCAGCAGCTCCTCTAGCGGGCCAAGGACAGATACGCAGTATTTT,CASSSSSGPRTDTQYF
TRBD1,TRBV28,TRBJ1-1,-,TGTGCCAGCAGAAGGACAGGGGAACCGAACACTGAAGCTTTCTTT,CASRRTGEPNTEAFF
-,TRBV5-1,TRBJ2-1,-,TGCGCCAGCAGCTGGACACTGGGGAATGAGCAGTTCTTC,CASSWTLGNEQFF
-,TRBV29-1,TRBJ1-1,-,TGCAGCGTTGTGGGGGGTGACAGGCCGAACACTGAAGCTTTCTTT,CSVVGGDRPNTEAFF
-,TRBV30,TRBJ1-1,large,TGTGCCTGGAGTGTATGGGGCACTGAAGCTTTCTTT,CAWSVWGTEAFF